Following are 20 T cell receptor beta chains from one sample sequenced in a study of blood T cell repertoires in COVID-19. Sequencing was performed with immunoSEQ multiplex PCR; in TCRdb, only in-frame clones are kept and a portion is missing. In the table there are 300,000 to 400,000 clones, approximately 90% of which are singletons. Sequencing used peripheral blood. These TCRs come from a woman aged 18-29 years who had recovered from COVID-19.

This rearrangement joins TRBV19 to TRBJ1-4; 10 bases fit TRBD1. The length of the CDR3 is 14 residues. Germline loops: CDR1 LNHDA, CDR2 SQIVND (reference sequence). J was trimmed by 7 bases and V by 5 bases; bases with no gene match: 4. The CDR3 region is CASSSGTGAEKLFF. The CDR3 DNA reads TGTGCCAGTAGTTCCGGGACAGGGGCTGAAAAACTGTTTTTT. The whole variable domain, remainder taken from reference TRBV19 and TRBJ1-4, is DGGITQSPKYLFRKEGQNVTLSCEQNLNHDAMYWYRQDPGQGLRLIYYSQIVNDFQKGDIAEGYSVSREKKESFPLTVTSAQKNPTAFYLCASSSGTGAEKLFFGSGTQLSVL.

This chain joins TRBV15 and TRBJ1-5, with D maybe TRBD1 (5 bases). V dropped 4 bases and J dropped 0 bases, with 7 bases sitting between them. The CDR3 spans 14 residues. Germline loops: CDR1 LNHNV, CDR2 YYDKDF (reference sequence). The CDR3 DNA sequence: TGTGCCACCAGCACGGGACTTAGCAATCAGCCCCAGCATTTT. Encoded protein: CATSTGLSNQPQHF.

The chain joins TRBV4-3 to TRBJ1-6, with 9 positions matching TRBD1. The CDR3 has 17 residues. V shed 0 bases and J 10 bases; nucleotides not matched to a gene: 10. Per germline, CDR1 LGHNA and CDR2 YSLEER. CDR3 amino acids: CASSQDVGDRVRSPLHF. The CDR3 nucleotides are TGCGCCAGCAGCCAAGATGTGGGGGACAGGGTACGGTCACCCCTCCACTTT.

This chain joins TRBV7-6 and TRBJ2-3; 11 positions agree with TRBD1. From germline, CDR1 is SGHVS and CDR2 FNYEAQ. After removal of 5 bases from V and 5 bases from J, the junction contained 6 bases not matched to a gene. The CDR3 sequence is 15 residues long. The CDR3 here is CASSVRDRGVDTQYF. CDR3 nucleotides: TGTGCCAGCAGCGTCCGGGACAGGGGGGTAGATACGCAGTATTTT. Full variable domain (remainder filled in from reference TRBV7-6 and TRBJ2-3): GAGVSQSPRYKVTKRGQDVALRCDPISGHVSLYWYRQALGQGPEFLTYFNYEAQQDKSGLPNDRFSAERPEGSISTLTIQRTEQRDSAMYRCASSVRDRGVDTQYFGPGTRLTVL.

This clone was seen a single time. V gene TRBV11-2 combines with J gene TRBJ2-7; D might be TRBD1 (7 bases). CDR1 SGHAT and CDR2 FQNNGV come from the germline V gene. V dropped 4 bases and J dropped 4 bases, with 17 bases sitting between them. There are 15 residues in the CDR3. CDR3 sequence reads: CASSYRGGGGYEQYV. The CDR3 DNA reads TGTGCCAGCAGCTACAGGGGAGGAGGCGGGTACGAGCAGTACGTC.

The J gene is TRBJ1-2, the V gene TRBV27; 7 nucleotides align to TRBD1. V was pared by 4 bases and J by 4 bases, with 6 bases of the junction left unmatched. The CDR3 sequence is 14 residues long. The germline CDR1 and CDR2 sequences are MNHEY and SMNVEV (reference sequence). CDR3 DNA: TGTGCCAGCAGTTCATACAGGGGATCCTATGGCTACACCTTC. Amino acids: CASSSYRGSYGYTF.

This clone was seen only once. CDR3: CASSLSGDSYTF. For the CDR3, the DNA is TGCGCCAGCAGCTTATCGGGGGATAGCTACACCTTC. This chain uses TRBV5-1 with TRBJ1-2; possibly TRBD1 for D (5 bases). This CDR3 has 12 amino acids. The V end was cut by 2 bases, the J end by 9 bases, with 11 bases between. The germline V gene encodes CDR1 SGHRS and CDR2 YFSETQ.

V and J are TRBV10-3 and TRBJ2-2, with TRBD2 matching over 15 bases. Germline-derived CDR1 and CDR2 are ENHRY and SYGVKD. The CDR3 totals 17 residues. With 3 bases clipped from V and 4 bases from J, the junction kept 3 bases outside the gene matches. CDR3: CAISDRGLAGGTGELFF. CDR3 DNA sequence: TGTGCCATCAGTGATCGGGGACTAGCGGGGGGCACCGGGGAGCTGTTTTTT.

The chain has TRBV21-1 and TRBJ1-1; TRBD1 is taken as the D call from the table, unchecked against the DNA. TRBV21-1 constitutes a pseudogene. The CDR3 length is 14 residues. The CDR3 spells CASSKAQGDTEAFF. The CDR3 DNA follows: TGTGCCAGCAGCAAAGCGCAGGGGGACACTGAAGCTTTCTTT.

This chain uses TRBV5-4 with TRBJ1-6, with a weak D call TRBD1 (6 bases). V gave up 3 bases and J gave up 9 bases, with 16 bases separating them. This CDR3 has 15 amino acids. Germline-derived CDR1 and CDR2 are SGHNT and YYREEE (reference sequence). The CDR3 is CASSSYRAVGSPLHF. CDR3 bases: TGTGCCAGCAGCTCGTACAGGGCTGTGGGTTCACCCCTCCACTTT.

The V call is TRBV2, the J call TRBJ2-7; perhaps TRBD2 as D (6 bases). CDR3 length: 12 amino acids. V dropped 8 bases and J dropped 3 bases, with 11 bases sitting between them. Germline assignment: CDR1 SNHLY and CDR2 FYNNEI. The CDR3 loop reads CASRDWDYEQYV. The CDR3 DNA reads TGTGCCAGCCGGGACTGGGACTACGAGCAGTACGTC.

The rearrangement uses TRBV21-1 and TRBJ1-2; TRBD1 was called by the table and not checked on the DNA. TRBV21-1 is a pseudogene. The CDR3 loop spans 14 amino acids. The chain's CDR3 is CASSPCRQVYGYTF. In nucleotides, the CDR3 is TGTGCCAGCAGCCCCTGTAGGCAGGTCTATGGCTACACCTTC.

The chain recombines TRBV6-6 with TRBJ2-2, with 7 bases that match TRBD1. Trimming removed 2 bases from V and 0 bases from J; junction bases left unmatched: 0. Germline loops: CDR1 MNHNY, CDR2 SVGAGI (reference sequence). The CDR3 has 15 amino acids. In nucleotides, the CDR3 is TGTGCCAGCAGTTACGGGACAGCGAACACCGGGGAGCTGTTTTTT. Translated: CASSYGTANTGELFF.

The chain is built from TRBV19 and TRBJ2-1; maybe TRBD2 (5 bases). The CDR3 covers 14 residues. The ends were cut back, 6 bases at V and 0 bases at J, with 9 bases in the middle. The V gene's germline CDR1 is LNHDA and CDR2 SQIVND (reference sequence). For the CDR3, the DNA is TGTGCCAGTAGGATTGGAGGCTCCTACAATGAGCAGTTCTTC. This encodes CASRIGGSYNEQFF.

The gene calls are TRBV10-3 and TRBJ1-1, with 7 bases matching TRBD1. The CDR3 spans 15 residues. Germline-derived CDR1 and CDR2 are ENHRY and SYGVKD. With 1 base clipped from V and 1 base from J, the junction kept 3 bases outside the gene matches. CDR3 in DNA: TGTGCCATCAGTGAGTTTACAGGGGCGAACACTGAAGCTTTCTTT. As protein: CAISEFTGANTEAFF.

The chain combines TRBV7-9 with TRBJ2-3; D is possibly TRBD2 (5 bases). CDR1 SEHNR and CDR2 FQNEAQ come from the germline V gene (reference sequence). CDR3 size: 15 residues. V lost 5 bases to trimming and J lost 1 base, with 13 bases between them. For the CDR3, the DNA is TGTGCCAGCAGCCTACACCTAGCAGGCACAGATACGCAGTATTTT. Translated, it gives CASSLHLAGTDTQYF.

The genes are TRBV27 and TRBJ2-3; no clear D. V lost 1 base and J lost 5, with 19 bases in between. Germline V gene data show CDR1 as MNHEY and CDR2 as SMNVEV (reference sequence). The CDR3 runs 17 residues. As DNA, the CDR3 is TGTGCCAGCAGTTTATATGCGACTTTCCCTGTCAAAGATACGCAGTATTTT. Protein sequence: CASSLYATFPVKDTQYF.

The gene calls are TRBV2 and TRBJ2-7; D is ambiguous. The length of the CDR3 is 14 residues. Trimming shortened V by 6 bases and J by 1 base, and 13 bases separated the two germline ends. In germline, CDR1 is SNHLY, CDR2 FYNNEI. The CDR3 sequence: CASRDKSVSYEQYV. The CDR3 DNA sequence: TGTGCCAGCAGAGACAAATCGGTGTCCTACGAGCAGTACGTC.

The J gene is TRBJ2-1, the V gene TRBV10-2; D is perhaps TRBD2 (5 bases). In germline, CDR1 is WSHSY, CDR2 SAAADI. The CDR3 extends over 14 amino acids. Trimming took 3 bases from V and 12 from J, leaving 18 bases between them. The CDR3: CASSEPQHLRGQFF. The CDR3 DNA sequence: TGCGCCAGCAGTGAACCACAACACCTACGGGGGCAGTTCTTC.

The chain joins TRBV7-2 to TRBJ2-2, with 8 bases identical to TRBD2. The CDR3 length is 15 residues. The V segment lost 4 bases and the J segment 9 bases; nucleotides outside the gene matches: 10. Germline V lookup: CDR1 SGHTA, CDR2 FQGNSA. The CDR3 loop reads CASSSGLVVSRELFF. CDR3 in DNA: TGTGCCAGCAGCTCGGGACTAGTGGTTTCCCGGGAGCTGTTTTTT.